This T cell receptor (beta chain) was recovered during a study of blood T cell repertoires in COVID-19 (dated by TCRdb to the early 2020s). Study-level background: The collaborator samples originated in the United States, Italy and Spain and spanned the acute and convalescent phases of COVID-19. Where available, HLA class I and class II types were taken from metadata supplied by the sample provider and were not determined by assay-based typing. Deeply sampled blood TCRbeta repertoires from subjects exposed to, actively infected with, or recovered from COVID-19 were included in the dataset. Samples were obtained from the ongoing ImmuneRACE study (first 160 participants) and from over 1,000 subjects provided by 6 global collaborators. Nearly every sample came with metadata listing a de-identified subject ID, COVID-19 status, age in years and sex. The repertoires were made available in a free public database intended to serve as a resource for research on the immune response to SARS-CoV-2. The material from the prospective study consisted of cDNA or gDNA derived from T cells, B-cell-depleted T cells, or PBMCs.

Reading from cysteine to phenylalanine, the CDR3 counts 15 amino acids. Only CDR3 DNA is held: 45 bases, read in frame from base 1. The CDR1 and CDR2 encoded by the germline V gene (reference sequence) are GTSNPN and SVGIG. The V and J ends are trimmed by 0 bases and 0 bases, leaving 10 bases between them. Participants in the prospective study were enrolled through a virtual design, were aged roughly 18 to 90 years, and lived in 24 United States geographic areas. Cohort assignment in the prospective study relied on participant-reported clinical history from a screening survey and a study questionnaire. Each participant in the prospective study had whole blood, serum and a nasopharyngeal or oropharyngeal swab collected by mobile phlebotomists. Participants in the prospective study had the option to provide additional blood draws and questionnaires over a roughly two-month period. Before DNA extraction, prospective study blood samples were shipped either frozen or at room temperature.

For this clone: The antigen this receptor binds is unknown. Per-nucleotide qualities are absent, and no much larger clonotype sits a single base away.

On the study overall, not on this receptor specifically: How much clinical and demographic metadata was included differed by source and by participant, and the metadata was provided uncurated.

TCRbeta CDR3 regions were amplified from genomic DNA using the immunoSEQ Assay, a bias-controlled multiplex PCR. The authors' analysis ran thus. The number of nucleated cells in each sample was estimated by amplification of reference gene primers within the assay. To quantify the absolute abundance of each unique TCRbeta CDR3 rearrangement, sequence reads were collapsed and filtered. For each sample, productive Simpson clonality was calculated by taking the square root of Simpson's diversity index across productive rearrangements. Here the immuneACCESS table is served through TCRdb, limited to in-frame sequences with V and J called. Missing clones are a known gap in these copies; in checked studies unresolved V genes cover under half, and the rest lacks a known reason. V and J calls and clone size are those listed in that table; D and trimming were worked out from the DNA. This sample holds approximately 81,000 clones; 80% to 90% were observed only once. The ten largest clonotypes hold more than 0.95% of the sample.

The sequencing input was PBMCs or T cells enriched from blood (not recorded which). The sequence joins TRBV30 to TRBJ2-3; possibly the D gene is TRBD2, per 6 matching bases. The TCR was taken from a woman aged 45-65 years with acute COVID-19. This receptor has the CDR3 CAWSVKRVSTDTQYF. DNA sequence: TGTGCCTGGAGTGTAAAGCGGGTCAGCACAGATACGCAGTATTTT.